This T cell receptor beta chain is drawn from a study of OX40 agonist ivuxolimab in advanced cancers. Study-wide points: Among the nonresponders, some also had low normalized T-cell clonal expansion. Undetermined was the antigen specificity of the expanded peripheral T cells.

TCRdb keeps only in-frame clones here, not all; method: immunoSEQ multiplex PCR. The top ten clones hold 0.43% of a sample with roughly 86,000 clones, 90% to 95% of them seen once. This CDR3 comprises 14 residues. Germline V lookup: CDR1 MNHEY, CDR2 SVGAGI. With V trimmed by 2 bases and J by 8 bases, 7 bases remained unmatched. In the case of this clone: What it binds is not known.

Sequencing used CD4+ or CD8+ T cells sorted from blood, obtained in a trial of the OX40 agonist ivuxolimab. The sequence came from an adult with an advanced solid tumor such as melanoma, head and neck, liver or kidney cancer. The J gene is TRBJ1-2, the V gene TRBV6-5; 8 nucleotides align to TRBD1. CDR3 amino acids: CASSYQGQGDGYTF. The CDR3 nucleotides are TGTGCCAGCAGTTACCAAGGACAGGGAGACGGCTACACCTTC.